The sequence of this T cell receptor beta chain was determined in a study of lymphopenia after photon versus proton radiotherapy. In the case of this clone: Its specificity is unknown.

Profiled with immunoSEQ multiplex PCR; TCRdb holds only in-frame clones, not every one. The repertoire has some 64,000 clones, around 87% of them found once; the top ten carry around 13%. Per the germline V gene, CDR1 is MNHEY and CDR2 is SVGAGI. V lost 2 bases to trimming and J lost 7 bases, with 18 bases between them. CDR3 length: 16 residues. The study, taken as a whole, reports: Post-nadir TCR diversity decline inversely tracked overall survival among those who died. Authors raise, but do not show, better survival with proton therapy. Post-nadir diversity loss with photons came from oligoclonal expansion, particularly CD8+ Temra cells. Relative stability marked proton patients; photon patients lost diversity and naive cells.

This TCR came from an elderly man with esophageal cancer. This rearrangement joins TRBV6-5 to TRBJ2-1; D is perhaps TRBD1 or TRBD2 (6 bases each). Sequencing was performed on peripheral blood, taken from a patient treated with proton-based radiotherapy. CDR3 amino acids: CASSYLVGGGANEQFF. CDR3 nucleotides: TGTGCCAGCAGTTACCTGGTAGGGGGAGGAGCAAATGAGCAGTTCTTC.